These 23 T cell receptor beta chains came from one sample sequenced in a study of cytomegalovirus exposure and HLA in healthy donors. Here immunoSEQ multiplex PCR was the method, and the copy in TCRdb shows in-frame clones only, minus some. The table has some 120,000 clones, about 88% seen once; the top ten hold less than 1.5%. The sample comprised PBMCs. Source of these receptors: a man aged 25-45 years in good health and CMV-seronegative.

The sample holds one count of this clone. The chain uses TRBV5-6 and TRBJ1-4, with D unresolved. CDR1 is SGHDT, CDR2 YYEEEE, per germline. This CDR3 has 15 residues. The germline V and J ends were trimmed by 0 bases and 4 bases, with 10 bases remaining between them. The CDR3 loop reads CASSLGSGLNEKLFF. DNA of the CDR3: TGTGCCAGCAGCTTGGGGTCTGGCCTTAATGAAAAACTGTTTTTT.

The V call is TRBV18, the J call TRBJ1-1, with D hard to call. This CDR3 spans 13 amino acids. Germline lookup yields CDR1 KGHSH and CDR2 LQKENI. Trimming took off 5 bases at V and 4 bases at J, with 11 bases between the two ends. The CDR3 nucleotides are TGTGCCAGCTCATTCACAGACGGCACTGAAGCTTTCTTT. Translating it yields CASSFTDGTEAFF.

This CDR3 reads CAAYAGERSGNTIYF. In nucleotides, the CDR3 is TGTGCCGCCTATGCGGGGGAAAGGTCTGGAAACACCATATATTTT. The chain is built from TRBV2 and TRBJ1-3; a weak D match, TRBD1 (5 bases). V shed 11 bases and J shed 1 base, with 18 bases lying between them. There are 15 residues in the CDR3. Germline-derived CDR1 and CDR2 are SNHLY and FYNNEI.

The V call is TRBV6-5, the J call TRBJ1-4; D is perhaps TRBD1 (5 bases). This CDR3 has 12 amino acids. V lost 11 bases to trimming and J lost 8 bases, with 15 bases between them. Germline values: CDR1 MNHEY, CDR2 SVGAGI. The CDR3 nucleotides read TGTGCCGTAAGGACATCCTCCGAAAAACTGTTTTTT. This translates into CAVRTSSEKLFF.

Only one count was recorded for this clone. The chain employs TRBV11-2 and TRBJ1-6; no firm D call. The CDR3 runs to 11 residues. V lost 3 bases to trimming and J lost 15 bases, with 9 bases between them. The germline CDR1 and CDR2 sequences are SGHAT and FQNNGV. The CDR3 region has the DNA TGTGCCAGCAGCTTTCGGCAGGTCCTCCACTTT. Translating it yields CASSFRQVLHF. Combining the CDR3 with reference TRBV11-2 and TRBJ1-6 gives the whole variable domain EAGVAQSPRYKIIEKRQSVAFWCNPISGHATLYWYQQILGQGPKLLIQFQNNGVVDDSQLPKDRFSAERLKGVDSTLKIQPAKLEDSAVYLCASSFRQVLHFGNGTRLTVT.

This clone was counted a few times. The chain employs TRBV10-3 and TRBJ2-1, with D perhaps matching TRBD2 (6 bases). The CDR3 has 14 residues. Germline V gives CDR1 ENHRY, CDR2 SYGVKD. Trimming took off 5 bases at V and 0 bases at J, with 8 bases between the two ends. CDR3 sequence (DNA): TGTGCCATCAGTCCCGGGAGCTCCTACAATGAGCAGTTCTTC. Its protein product is CAISPGSSYNEQFF.

The CDR3 DNA is TGTGCCAGCAGTTTATGGGGTGGAGGGCTCTCCTACGAGCAGTACTTC. Amino acid sequence: CASSLWGGGLSYEQYF. V is TRBV27 and J is TRBJ2-7, with D perhaps TRBD2 (6 bases). This CDR3 comprises 16 residues. V was trimmed by 1 base and J by 0 bases, leaving 13 bases between them. Germline CDR1 and CDR2: MNHEY and SMNVEV (reference sequence).

The chain combines TRBV6-1 with TRBJ1-5; D gene ambiguous. CDR1 and CDR2 from the germline V gene are MNHNS and SASEGT. The CDR3 contains 14 residues. Trimming stripped 0 bases from V and 4 bases from J, with 7 bases between. CDR3 in amino acids: CASSEASRNQPQHF. The CDR3 region has the DNA TGTGCCAGCAGTGAAGCGAGCCGAAATCAGCCCCAGCATTTT.

This clone appeared a single time. V gene TRBV2 combines with J gene TRBJ2-1, with D perhaps TRBD2 (6 bases). The CDR3 sequence is 14 residues long. CDR1 and CDR2 from the germline V gene are SNHLY and FYNNEI. Trimming took 8 bases from V and 4 from J, leaving 15 bases between them. This CDR3 reads CASGGIAVYNEQFF. In DNA form, the CDR3 reads TGTGCCAGCGGGGGAATAGCGGTATACAATGAGCAGTTCTTC.

This clone is a singleton in its sample. The chain has TRBV27 and TRBJ1-4; TRBD1 is a possible D gene (6 bases). CDR3 length: 12 residues. Germline V gives CDR1 MNHEY, CDR2 SMNVEV (reference sequence). V lost 5 bases, J lost 8 bases, and 9 bases lay in between. The CDR3 here is CASSTGQEKLFF. CDR3 DNA sequence: TGTGCCAGCAGTACAGGACAGGAAAAACTGTTTTTT.

The chain uses TRBV11-3 and TRBJ1-1; D is unresolved. CDR3 size: 13 residues. The germline CDR1 and CDR2 sequences are SGHNT and YENEEA. V gave up 3 bases and J gave up 2 bases, with 7 bases separating them. CDR3 DNA: TGTGCCAGCAGCTTCGAGGGAAACACTGAAGCTTTCTTT. The encoded protein is CASSFEGNTEAFF.

This clone was recorded once. The chain uses TRBV10-1 and TRBJ2-1; 11 nucleotides align to TRBD2. CDR1 and CDR2 from the germline V gene are WNHNN and SYGVQD (reference sequence). With 5 bases clipped from V and 5 bases from J, the junction kept 5 bases outside the gene matches. This CDR3 contains 15 residues. The DNA for the CDR3 is TGCGCCAGCAGTCGGCTAGCGGGAGGAAACAATGAGCAGTTCTTC. It codes for CASSRLAGGNNEQFF.

The chain carries TRBV7-2 and TRBJ2-1; TRBD2 matches at 13 bases. J lost 13 bases, V lost 1 base, and 13 bases had no gene match. Germline lookup yields CDR1 SGHTA and CDR2 FQGNSA. CDR3 length equals 17 residues. The CDR3 protein is CASSLVLAGGPRGVQFF. CDR3 DNA sequence: TGTGCCAGCAGCTTAGTACTAGCGGGAGGGCCTCGGGGAGTCCAGTTCTTC.

The sample holds a few counts of this clone. The V and J genes are TRBV9 and TRBJ1-5; D unclear. Germline V CDR1 and CDR2: SGDLS, YYNGEE. The CDR3 is made up of 14 amino acids. Trimming cost V 0 bases and J 8 bases, with 12 bases left between them. The CDR3: CASSVGAGSEPQHF. The CDR3 coding sequence is TGTGCCAGCAGCGTAGGCGCGGGATCAGAGCCCCAGCATTTT.

J is TRBJ2-7 and V is TRBV5-1, with D possibly being TRBD2 (5 bases). Trimming pared 5 bases from V and 0 bases from J, leaving 12 bases between. Germline V gene lookup returns CDR1 SGHRS and CDR2 YFSETQ. The CDR3 covers 14 residues. Here the CDR3 reads CASRVVSGSYEQYF. DNA of the CDR3: TGCGCCAGCAGAGTTGTAAGCGGCTCCTACGAGCAGTACTTC.

The rearrangement links TRBV5-6 to TRBJ2-4; 7 bases are a match to TRBD2. Germline CDR1 and CDR2: SGHDT and YYEEEE. Trimming took 3 bases from V and 3 from J; bases not matched to a gene: 6. This CDR3 spans 15 amino acids. CDR3 bases: TGTGCCAGCAGCTCCCGCCGGGGGGTCAAAAACATTCAGTACTTC. This sequence encodes CASSSRRGVKNIQYF. The whole variable domain, remainder taken from reference TRBV5-6 and TRBJ2-4, is DAGVTQSPTHLIKTRGQQVTLRCSPKSGHDTVSWYQQALGQGPQFIFQYYEEEERQRGNFPDRFSGHQFPNYSSELNVNALLLGDSALYLCASSSRRGVKNIQYFGAGTRLSVL.

At least ten counts were recorded for this clone. This chain connects TRBV6-1 to TRBJ1-5; the D is unclear. Germline CDR1 is MNHNS and CDR2 is SASEGT. The CDR3 extends over 13 amino acids. Trimming took 4 bases from V and 8 from J, leaving 12 bases between them. The CDR3: CASSVREVEPQHF. The CDR3 coding sequence is TGTGCCAGCAGTGTTAGGGAGGTGGAGCCCCAGCATTTT.

The chain carries TRBV5-6 and TRBJ2-6; unclear D gene. V was pared by 4 bases and J by 2 bases, with 10 bases between. The CDR3 is made up of 15 amino acids. The germline gives CDR1 SGHDT, CDR2 YYEEEE. The chain's CDR3 is CASSLRKPGANVLTF. The CDR3 region has the DNA TGTGCCAGCAGCCTCAGGAAACCTGGGGCCAACGTCCTGACTTTC.

This chain connects TRBV5-5 to TRBJ2-7, with 13 bases identical to TRBD2. The V gene's germline CDR1 is SGHKS and CDR2 YYEKEE (reference sequence). Unmatched junction bases numbered 4, after V lost 5 bases and J lost 2 bases. There are 15 residues in the CDR3. The CDR3 reads CASRQTSGRAYEQYF. The CDR3 DNA reads TGTGCCAGCAGGCAAACTAGCGGGAGGGCCTACGAGCAGTACTTC. The whole variable domain, remainder taken from reference TRBV5-5 and TRBJ2-7, is DAGVTQSPTHLIKTRGQQVTLRCSPISGHKSVSWYQQVLGQGPQFIFQYYEKEERGRGNFPDRFSARQFPNYSSELNVNALLLGDSALYLCASRQTSGRAYEQYFGPGTRLTVT.

This chain uses TRBV10-3 with TRBJ2-2; possible D gene TRBD2, 5 bases. This CDR3 has 16 amino acids. Trimming removed 6 bases from V and 5 bases from J, with 19 bases in between. CDR1 ENHRY and CDR2 SYGVKD come from the germline V gene. CDR3 in amino acids: CAISPAGTGLTGELFF. CDR3 DNA: TGTGCCATCAGCCCTGCAGGCACGGGGTTAACCGGGGAGCTGTTTTTT.

This clone was seen just once. The chain joins TRBV5-1 to TRBJ1-3; D is uncertain. V was pared by 1 base and J by 0 bases, with 5 bases between. The CDR3 spans 14 residues. The germline CDR1 and CDR2 sequences are SGHRS and YFSETQ. Here the CDR3 reads CASSLTTSGNTIYF. The CDR3 coding sequence is TGCGCCAGCAGCTTGACAACCTCTGGAAACACCATATATTTT.

The rearrangement links TRBV6-1 to TRBJ2-7; D gene unclear. Trimming removed 6 bases from V and 4 bases from J, with 4 bases in between. The CDR3 is 10 residues long. From germline, CDR1 is MNHNS and CDR2 SASEGT. The CDR3 sequence is CASREYEQYF. CDR3 coding DNA: TGTGCCAGCAGAGAGTACGAGCAGTACTTC.

This clone was detected only a few times. The chain is built from TRBV27 and TRBJ1-1; no clear D gene. The CDR3 has 13 amino acids. With 2 bases removed from V and 1 base from J, the gap between germline ends came to 5 bases. From germline, CDR1 is MNHEY and CDR2 SMNVEV (reference sequence). CDR3: CASSLSENTEAFF. The CDR3 coding sequence is TGTGCCAGCAGTTTAAGCGAGAACACTGAAGCTTTCTTT.